The present T cell receptor (beta chain) was sequenced within a study of blood T cell repertoires in COVID-19 (dated by TCRdb to the early 2020s). A note on the overall study: Samples from collaborators originated in the United States, Italy and Spain and spanned both the acute and convalescent phases of COVID-19. The material from the prospective study consisted of cDNA or gDNA derived from T cells, B-cell-depleted T cells, or PBMCs. The samples were drawn from the first 160 participants of the ongoing ImmuneRACE study and from about 1,200 subjects provided by 6 global collaborators. Deeply sampled blood TCRbeta repertoires from subjects exposed to, actively infected with, or recovered from COVID-19 were included in the dataset. Nearly every sample came with metadata listing a de-identified subject ID, COVID-19 status, age in years and sex. Where HLA class I and class II types were available, the types were taken from metadata supplied by the sample provider, not from assay-based typing. The repertoires were released in a freely available public database meant as a resource for research on the immune response to SARS-CoV-2. Overall results and qualifications from the work: Clinical and demographic metadata were provided uncurated, with the amount varying by source and participant.

Regarding this clone: No cognate antigen has been identified for it. Per-base quality was not reported, and no clone a single base away is much larger than it.

Participants in the prospective study were aged roughly 18 to 100 years, lived in about two dozen United States geographic areas, and enrolled through a virtual design. Cohort assignment in the prospective study relied on participant-reported clinical history from a screening survey and a study questionnaire. ImmuneRACE Cohort 3 recovered participants were defined by two consecutive negative NP/OP PCR tests, healthcare professional clearance, or symptom resolution. Each participant in the prospective study had whole blood, serum and a nasopharyngeal or oropharyngeal swab collected by mobile phlebotomists. Over a roughly 2-month period, participants in the prospective study had the option of providing additional blood draws and questionnaires. Before DNA extraction, prospective study blood samples were shipped either frozen or at room temperature. TCRbeta CDR3 regions were amplified from genomic DNA by means of the immunoSEQ Assay, a bias-controlled multiplex PCR. The authors' analysis ran thus. Nucleated cell counts per sample were estimated from amplification of reference gene primers within the assay. To quantify the absolute abundance of each unique TCRbeta CDR3 rearrangement, sequence reads were collapsed and filtered. For each sample, productive Simpson clonality was calculated as the square root of Simpson's diversity index over productive rearrangements. The clones in this table, taken by TCRdb from immuneACCESS, are in-frame only. Not every clone is retained; where verified, under half of the shortfall comes from an unresolved V gene, and the cause of the rest is unknown. That table supplies the V and J calls and clone size; D and trimming were determined from the DNA. For this sample the table gives about 150,000 clones, of which less than 90% were detected only once. Together, the top ten hold about 8% of the sample.

From the cysteine through the phenylalanine, the CDR3 covers 15 amino acids. The only DNA kept is the CDR3, 45 bases in frame from the first base. CDR1 and CDR2 are drawn from the germline V gene: SGHTA, FQGNSA. V has 1 base trimmed and J has 1 base trimmed; junction bases matching no gene number 1. The clonotype comes from a woman aged 45 to 65 who had recovered from COVID-19. The chain couples TRBV7-2 to TRBJ2-3; 8 bases in the middle match TRBD1. The sequencing input was PBMCs or T cells enriched from blood (not recorded which). The CDR3 region has the sequence CASSLGGQGTDTQYF. The sequenced DNA: TGTGCCAGCAGCTTAGGGGGACAGGGCACAGATACGCAGTATTTT. The reference TRBV7-2 and TRBJ2-3 proteins fill in what lies around the CDR3, so the full variable domain reads GAGVSQSPSNKVTEKGKDVELRCDPISGHTALYWYRQSLGQGLEFLIYFQGNSAPDKSGLPSDRFSAERTGGSVSTLTIQRTQQEDSAVYLCASSLGGQGTDTQYFGPGTRLTVL.